This T cell receptor beta chain was documented in a study of cytomegalovirus exposure and HLA in healthy donors. The study, taken as a whole, reports: The majority of CMV-associated TCR beta chains were reported as apparently HLA-restricted in a later analysis. The study flagged some 170 TCR beta chains as cytomegalovirus-associated.

60 Vbeta and 13 Jbeta primers were used in PCR. The data were produced by immunoSEQ multiplex PCR, yet TCRdb's version contains in-frame clones alone and is incomplete. The table shows approximately 250,000 clones, with around 84% occurring only once. About this clone: No antigen is known for it.

This CDR3 has 18 residues. Germline V gives CDR1 LNHDA, CDR2 SQIVND (reference sequence). With 4 bases clipped from V and 4 bases from J, the junction kept 18 bases outside the gene matches. This clonotype was obtained from a girl aged 2 to 9 in good health and CMV-seronegative. The chain employs TRBV19 and TRBJ2-7; 8 bases fit TRBD2. Sequenced sample: PBMCs. The CDR3 protein is CASSRSASGSHAKYEQYF. The CDR3 nucleotides read TGTGCCAGTAGTAGGTCCGCTAGCGGGTCCCACGCTAAATACGAGCAGTACTTC. Variable domain in full (rest from reference TRBV19 and TRBJ2-7): DGGITQSPKYLFRKEGQNVTLSCEQNLNHDAMYWYRQDPGQGLRLIYYSQIVNDFQKGDIAEGYSVSREKKESFPLTVTSAQKNPTAFYLCASSRSASGSHAKYEQYFGPGTRLTVT.